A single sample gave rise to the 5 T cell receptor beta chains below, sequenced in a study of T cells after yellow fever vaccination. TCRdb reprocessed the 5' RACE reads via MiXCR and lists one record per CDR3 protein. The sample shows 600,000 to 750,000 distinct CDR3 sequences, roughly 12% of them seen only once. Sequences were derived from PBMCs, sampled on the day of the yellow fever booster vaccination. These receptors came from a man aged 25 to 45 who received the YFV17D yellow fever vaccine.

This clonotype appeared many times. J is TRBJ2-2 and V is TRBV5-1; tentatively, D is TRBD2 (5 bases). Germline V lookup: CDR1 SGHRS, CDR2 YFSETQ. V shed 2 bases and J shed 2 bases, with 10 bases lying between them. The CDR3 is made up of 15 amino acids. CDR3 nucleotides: TGCGCCAGCAGCTTCGGCGGGCTCAACACCGGGGAGCTGTTTTTT. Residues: CASSFGGLNTGELFF.

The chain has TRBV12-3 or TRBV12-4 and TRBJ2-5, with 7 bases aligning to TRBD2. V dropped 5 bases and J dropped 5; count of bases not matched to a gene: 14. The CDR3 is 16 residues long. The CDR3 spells CASSPQRTSTWETQYF. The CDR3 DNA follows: TGTGCCAGCAGTCCACAACGGACTAGTACTTGGGAGACCCAGTACTTC.

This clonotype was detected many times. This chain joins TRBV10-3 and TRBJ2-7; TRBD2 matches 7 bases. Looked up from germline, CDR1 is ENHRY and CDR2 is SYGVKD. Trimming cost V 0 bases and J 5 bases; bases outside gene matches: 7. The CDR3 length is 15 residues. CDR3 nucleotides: TGTGCCATCAGTGAGTCAATGGGACTAAACCACGAGCAGTACTTC. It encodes CAISESMGLNHEQYF.

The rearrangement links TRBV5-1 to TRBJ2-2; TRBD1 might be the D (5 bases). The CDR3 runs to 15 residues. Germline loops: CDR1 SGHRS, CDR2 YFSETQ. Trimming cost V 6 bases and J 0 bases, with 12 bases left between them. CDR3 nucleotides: TGCGCCAGCACCACGACAGTTTCGAACACCGGGGAGCTGTTTTTT. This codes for CASTTTVSNTGELFF. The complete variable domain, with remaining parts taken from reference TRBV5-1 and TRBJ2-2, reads KAGVTQTPRYLIKTRGQQVTLSCSPISGHRSVSWYQQTPGQGLQFLFEYFSETQRNKGNFPGRFSGRQFSNSRSEMNVSTLELGDSALYLCASTTTVSNTGELFFGEGSRLTVL.

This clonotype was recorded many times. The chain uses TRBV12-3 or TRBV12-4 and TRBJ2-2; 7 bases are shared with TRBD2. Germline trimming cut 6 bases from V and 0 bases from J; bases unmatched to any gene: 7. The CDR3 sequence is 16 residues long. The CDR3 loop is CASRGGGRANTGELFF. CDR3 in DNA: TGTGCCAGCAGGGGGGGGGGACGAGCGAACACCGGGGAGCTGTTTTTT.